Here is one T cell receptor beta chain with its context. With V trimmed by 4 bases and J by 1 base, 3 bases remained unmatched. There are 17 residues in the CDR3. CDR1 is LGHNA and CDR2 is YNFKEQ in the germline V gene. In the original workflow: From reference gene primer amplification, estimates of nucleated cell counts were derived. The table came from immunoSEQ multiplex PCR; TCRdb's copy has only in-frame clones and leaves some out. V, J and clone size are taken as reported in that table, and D and trimming were inferred from the DNA itself. This table has about 81,000 clones, 85% to 90% appearing once. The data originate from a study of blood T cell repertoires in COVID-19. Study-level information: Spain, Italy and the United States supplied samples that represented acute and convalescent COVID-19. PBMCs, B-cell-depleted T cells, or T cells provided the cDNA or gDNA that made up the material.

The clonotype comes from a woman older than 75 with acute or convalescent COVID-19. Sequenced material: peripheral blood. The chain combines TRBV4-2 with TRBJ2-5; TRBD2 aligns across 16 bases. This CDR3 is CASSPGTSGGVQETQYF. Written as DNA, the CDR3 is TGTGCCAGCAGCCCCGGGACTAGCGGGGGGGTCCAAGAGACCCAGTACTTC.